Shown below are 27 T cell receptor beta chains from a single sample sequenced in a study of blood T cell repertoires in COVID-19. TCRdb's table, derived via immunoSEQ multiplex PCR, lists solely in-frame clones and lacks some. The sample carries fewer than 200,000 clones, about 86% recorded once. The specimen was PBMCs or T cells enriched from blood (not recorded which). Every receptor here comes from a woman aged 35 to 49 in a cohort exposed to, infected with or recovered from COVID-19 (not recorded which).

This clone was observed a few times. CDR3 DNA: TGTGCCAGCAGTTACTTAGGGACAGGAAGTTCACCCCTCCACTTT. This translates into CASSYLGTGSSPLHF. The chain recombines TRBV6-5 with TRBJ1-6, with 8 bases matching TRBD1. The CDR3 is 15 amino acids. V dropped 1 base and J dropped 9; count of bases not matched to a gene: 5. Germline V gives CDR1 MNHEY, CDR2 SVGAGI.

This sequence joins TRBV6-1 and TRBJ1-2; a weak D match, TRBD1 (5 bases). Looked up from germline, CDR1 is MNHNS and CDR2 is SASEGT. The V and J ends lost 2 bases and 1 base respectively, with 8 bases between them. The CDR3 has 14 residues. The CDR3 sequence: CASSEWGVNYGYTF. CDR3 nucleotides: TGTGCCAGCAGTGAATGGGGGGTTAACTATGGCTACACCTTC.

This chain's CDR3 is CASSTGNTEAFF. CDR3 nucleotide sequence: TGTGCCAGTAGTACAGGGAACACTGAAGCTTTCTTT. The chain couples TRBV19 to TRBJ1-1, with D unresolved. Trimming removed 4 bases at V and 1 base at J, with 4 bases between. The CDR3 is 12 residues long. The germline V gene has CDR1 LNHDA and CDR2 SQIVND (reference sequence).

The chain combines TRBV5-1 with TRBJ2-1, with a weak D call TRBD1 (5 bases). This CDR3 is built from 15 residues. In germline, CDR1 is SGHRS, CDR2 YFSETQ. V lost 3 bases to trimming and J lost 0 bases, with 10 bases between them. This CDR3 is CASSSWTSSYNEQFF. CDR3 bases: TGCGCCAGCAGCTCCTGGACAAGCTCCTACAATGAGCAGTTCTTC.

The gene calls are TRBV7-9 and TRBJ2-5; TRBD1 matches 12 bases. Looked up from germline, CDR1 is SEHNR and CDR2 is FQNEAQ (reference sequence). With V trimmed by 5 bases and J by 1 base, 8 bases remained unmatched. The CDR3 is made up of 17 amino acids. The CDR3: CASSVGPGQGAQETQYF. In DNA, the CDR3 is TGTGCCAGCAGCGTGGGTCCGGGACAGGGGGCCCAAGAGACCCAGTACTTC.

This chain links TRBV5-6 with TRBJ2-7; TRBD2 is a possible D gene (6 bases). The CDR3 is made up of 13 amino acids. In germline, CDR1 is SGHDT, CDR2 YYEEEE. V lost 2 bases and J lost 4, with 10 bases in between. The CDR3 sequence: CASSFGGPYEQYF. Here the CDR3 DNA reads TGTGCCAGCAGCTTCGGGGGTCCGTACGAGCAGTACTTC.

The V and J genes are TRBV6-5 and TRBJ2-7; the D gene is possibly TRBD2 (5 bases). Germline V gives CDR1 MNHEY, CDR2 SVGAGI. Trimming stripped 2 bases from V and 1 base from J, with 9 bases between. The CDR3 contains 14 residues. The CDR3 DNA reads as TGTGCCAGCAGTTACAACTCGGGGTCCTACGAGCAGTACTTC. Protein product: CASSYNSGSYEQYF.

J is TRBJ2-3 and V is TRBV10-3; TRBD2 matches 10 bases. V shed 6 bases, J shed 7 bases, and the junction held 10 bases outside the gene matches. This CDR3 comprises 15 residues. CDR1 and CDR2 from the germline V gene are ENHRY and SYGVKD. CDR3 residues: CAISVGTSDYNTQYF. The CDR3 nucleotides are TGTGCCATCAGCGTTGGGACTAGCGATTATAATACGCAGTATTTT.

This rearrangement joins TRBV9 to TRBJ2-5; D unresolved. The germline CDR1 and CDR2 sequences are SGDLS and YYNGEE. The CDR3 extends over 14 amino acids. V was trimmed by 0 bases and J by 5 bases, leaving 11 bases between them. CDR3 nucleotides: TGTGCCAGCAGCGTAGGCAGGCGATGGGAGACCCAGTACTTC. It is translated as CASSVGRRWETQYF. The variable domain in full, completed from reference TRBV9 and TRBJ2-5, reads DSGVTQTPKHLITATGQRVTLRCSPRSGDLSVYWYQQSLDQGLQFLIQYYNGEERAKGNILERFSAQQFPDLHSELNLSSLELGDSALYFCASSVGRRWETQYFGPGTRLLVL.

This sequence joins TRBV11-2 and TRBJ1-1, with D perhaps TRBD1 (5 bases). V gave up 6 bases and J gave up 4 bases, with 9 bases separating them. The CDR3 runs to 12 residues. Germline V gives CDR1 SGHAT, CDR2 FQNNGV. The CDR3 region is CASRQTGTEAFF. CDR3 nucleotides: TGTGCCAGCAGGCAAACAGGCACTGAAGCTTTCTTT.

The chain links TRBV9 to TRBJ2-5; D ambiguous. V was pared by 0 bases and J by 5 bases, with 8 bases between. This CDR3 has 13 residues. CDR1 and CDR2 from the germline V gene are SGDLS and YYNGEE. The CDR3 here is CASSVANWETQYF. The CDR3 nucleotides read TGTGCCAGCAGCGTAGCTAATTGGGAGACCCAGTACTTC.

CDR3 nucleotide sequence: TGTGCCAGCAGTGAAGGACGGAGAGGCACCTTC. It translates to CASSEGRRGTF. This chain uses TRBV6-1 with TRBJ1-2, with unresolved D. CDR1 is MNHNS and CDR2 is SASEGT in the germline V gene. Trimming removed 1 base from V and 13 bases from J, with 10 bases in between. CDR3 length equals 11 residues.

This rearrangement joins TRBV3-1 (or the pseudogene TRBV3-2) to TRBJ2-5; 13 bases agree with TRBD2. The germline CDR1 and CDR2 sequences are LGHDT and YNNKEL (reference sequence). After removal of 0 bases from V and 3 bases from J, the junction contained 4 bases not matched to a gene. The CDR3 totals 17 residues. The CDR3 DNA is TGTGCCAGCAGCCAAGATAGAGGGACTAGCGGGAAAGAGACCCAGTACTTC. It encodes CASSQDRGTSGKETQYF.

The V call is TRBV29-1, the J call TRBJ1-4, with 7 bases that match TRBD1. Unmatched junction bases numbered 3, after V lost 7 bases and J lost 7 bases. CDR1 and CDR2 from the germline V gene are SQVTM and ANQGSEA. This CDR3 spans 11 amino acids. CDR3 coding DNA: TGCAGCGCAGGGGGGGGTGAAAAACTGTTTTTT. Its translation is CSAGGGEKLFF.

The chain joins TRBV28 to TRBJ1-6; 9 bases map to TRBD1. Germline V gene sequence: CDR1 MDHEN, CDR2 SYDVKM. This CDR3 comprises 14 residues. The ends lost 6 bases at V and 10 bases at J; junction bases unmatched: 7. The CDR3, as DNA: TGTGCCAGCAGGGTCACAGGGGGCAAATCACCCCTCCACTTT. Translating it yields CASRVTGGKSPLHF.

V and J are TRBV7-2 and TRBJ2-3; 9 bases align to TRBD1. Trimming removed 5 bases from V and 9 bases from J; junction bases left unmatched: 3. Germline-derived CDR1 and CDR2 are SGHTA and FQGNSA. The CDR3 has 12 residues. CDR3 nucleotide sequence: TGTGCCAGCAGCCGCGGACAGGGGACGCAGTATTTT. The encoded protein is CASSRGQGTQYF.

The CDR3 is CASSDKRATGELFF. Here the CDR3 DNA reads TGTGCCAGCAGCGATAAGAGGGCGACCGGGGAGCTGTTTTTT. The chain joins TRBV9 to TRBJ2-2; weak D call: TRBD2 (5 bases). Germline V gene sequence: CDR1 SGDLS, CDR2 YYNGEE. V was pared by 3 bases and J by 5 bases, with 11 bases between. The CDR3 has 14 amino acids.

The chain combines TRBV11-2 with TRBJ1-5; D unresolved. The CDR3 contains 12 residues. Germline V lookup: CDR1 SGHAT, CDR2 FQNNGV. Deletions cut 1 base from V and 7 bases from J, with 5 bases between. The DNA of the CDR3 is TGTGCCAGCAGCTTAGGAGGCCAGCCCCAGCATTTT. It is translated as CASSLGGQPQHF.

The J gene is TRBJ2-7, the V gene TRBV12-3 or TRBV12-4; 10 bases line up with TRBD1. With 4 bases clipped from V and 6 bases from J, the junction kept 0 bases outside the gene matches. CDR3 length: 12 residues. The CDR3, as DNA: TGTGCCAGCAGTTGGACAGGGGGCGAGCAGTACTTC. Translation: CASSWTGGEQYF.

This chain connects TRBV14 to TRBJ1-1; a weak D match, TRBD1 (5 bases). CDR3 size: 14 residues. The V gene lost 3 bases and the J gene lost 0 bases, with 8 bases spanning the gap. Germline V gene sequence: CDR1 SGHDN, CDR2 FVKESK. This CDR3 reads CASSQGHMNTEAFF. The CDR3 DNA reads TGTGCCAGCAGCCAGGGGCATATGAACACTGAAGCTTTCTTT.

This chain links TRBV11-3 with TRBJ2-5; 8 bases align to TRBD1. In germline, CDR1 is SGHNT, CDR2 YENEEA. V trimming: 1 base; J trimming: 4 bases; junction bases outside the gene matches: 5. The CDR3 has 15 amino acids. The DNA of the CDR3 is TGTGCCAGCAGCTTAGGGACAGGGTATGGAGAGACCCAGTACTTC. Its protein product is CASSLGTGYGETQYF. Full variable domain (rest looked up from reference TRBV11-3 and TRBJ2-5): EAGVVQSPRYKIIEKKQPVAFWCNPISGHNTLYWYLQNLGQGPELLIRYENEEAVDDSQLPKDRFSAERLKGVDSTLKIQPAELGDSAVYLCASSLGTGYGETQYFGPGTRLLVL.

This chain joins TRBV7-9 and TRBJ1-1; D is unclear. This CDR3 spans 11 amino acids. Germline CDR1 reads SEHNR; CDR2 reads FQNEAQ (reference sequence). V was cut by 0 bases and J by 10 bases, with 6 bases left in between. CDR3 amino acids: CASSLALAAFF. CDR3 in DNA: TGTGCCAGCAGCTTAGCGTTGGCAGCTTTCTTT.

J is TRBJ2-1 and V is TRBV15; a weak D match, TRBD2 (7 bases). This CDR3 has 16 residues. V was cut by 1 base and J by 12 bases, with 22 bases left in between. CDR1 is LNHNV, CDR2 YYDKDF, per germline (reference sequence). This CDR3 reads CATSRARGAKTLGQFF. CDR3 in DNA: TGTGCCACCAGCAGAGCTCGGGGGGCCAAAACGCTCGGGCAGTTCTTC. Based on the CDR3 plus reference TRBV15 and TRBJ2-1, the full variable domain is DAMVIQNPRYQVTQFGKPVTLSCSQTLNHNVMYWYQQKSSQAPKLLFHYYDKDFNNEADTPDNFQSRRPNTSFCFLDIRSPGLGDTAMYLCATSRARGAKTLGQFFGPGTRLTVL.

The chain combines TRBV9 with TRBJ2-1; 9 positions agree with TRBD2. The length of the CDR3 is 15 residues. Germline V gene sequence: CDR1 SGDLS, CDR2 YYNGEE. V lost 2 bases, J lost 8 bases, and 8 bases stayed unmatched. The CDR3 protein is CASSVRAGLAYEQFF. The CDR3 coding sequence is TGTGCCAGCAGCGTGAGGGCGGGACTAGCATATGAGCAGTTCTTC.

The chain links TRBV3-1 (or the pseudogene TRBV3-2) to TRBJ1-2; 7 bases line up with TRBD1. Germline loops: CDR1 LGHDT, CDR2 YNNKEL (reference sequence). The CDR3 contains 14 residues. J gave up 7 bases and V 4 bases, and 9 bases lay outside the gene matches. The CDR3 nucleotides read TGTGCCAGCAGCCTTACAGGGGATAAAAGTGGCTACACCTTC. Translation gives CASSLTGDKSGYTF.

This sequence joins TRBV11-1 and TRBJ2-1, with D perhaps matching TRBD2 (7 bases). This CDR3 comprises 16 residues. V was cut by 1 base and J by 4 bases, with 14 bases left in between. The V gene's germline CDR1 is SGHAT and CDR2 FQDESV (reference sequence). Here the CDR3 DNA reads TGTGCCAGCAGCTTAGTGGTGGGGGGGCTATACAATGAGCAGTTCTTC. This gives the protein CASSLVVGGLYNEQFF. Together with reference TRBV11-1 and TRBJ2-1, the CDR3 gives the full variable domain: EAEVAQSPRYKITEKSQAVAFWCDPISGHATLYWYRQILGQGPELLVQFQDESVVDDSQLPKDRFSAERLKGVDSTLKIQPAELGDSAMYLCASSLVVGGLYNEQFFGPGTRLTVL.

The chain recombines TRBV7-2 with TRBJ2-3; no definite D call. Germline V gene lookup returns CDR1 SGHTA and CDR2 FQGNSA. The CDR3 runs 14 residues. V was clipped by 2 bases and J by 1 base, with 7 bases between them. The CDR3 nucleotides read TGTGCCAGCAGCTTAACGAGCGGCACAGATACGCAGTATTTT. Its protein product is CASSLTSGTDTQYF.